These 6 T cell receptor beta chains were sequenced from one sample in a study of cytomegalovirus exposure and HLA in healthy donors. The PCR made use of 60 Vbeta and 13 Jbeta primers. Sequenced by immunoSEQ multiplex PCR; TCRdb stores in-frame clones only, minus some. The sample has 95,000 to 150,000 clones; approximately 80% are singletons. The sequenced sample consisted of PBMCs. The source is a man younger than 35 in good health and CMV-seropositive.

Here the CDR3 reads CASSLALDYEQYF. DNA of the CDR3: TGTGCCAGCAGCTTAGCACTAGACTACGAGCAGTACTTC. The rearrangement links TRBV13 to TRBJ2-7, with D possibly TRBD2 on 5 matching bases. Germline V CDR1 and CDR2: PRHDT, FYEKMQ (reference sequence). Trimming stripped 1 base from V and 3 bases from J, with 7 bases between. This CDR3 region has 13 residues.

The table lists this clone with a few counts. The chain uses TRBV6-6 and TRBJ2-5, with 11 bases that match TRBD2. Germline V gene lookup returns CDR1 MNHNY and CDR2 SVGAGI (reference sequence). V gave up 6 bases and J gave up 1 base; unmatched junction bases: 7. The CDR3 is made up of 16 amino acids. This chain's CDR3 is CASREGTSGFQETQYF. The CDR3, as DNA: TGTGCCAGCAGAGAGGGGACTAGCGGTTTCCAAGAGACCCAGTACTTC.

In nucleotides, the CDR3 is TGTGCCAGCAGCAGGGACAGGACTAATCAGCCCCAGCATTTT. Protein product: CASSRDRTNQPQHF. This sequence joins TRBV6-5 and TRBJ1-5, with 8 bases that match TRBD1. V gave up 6 bases and J gave up 4 bases; unmatched junction bases: 5. The CDR3 contains 14 residues. CDR1 MNHEY and CDR2 SVGAGI come from the germline V gene.

This clone came up a few times. The rearrangement uses TRBV25-1 and TRBJ2-4; TRBD1 aligns across 7 bases. The CDR3 is 13 residues long. CDR1 is MGHDK and CDR2 is SYGVNS in the germline V gene. Unmatched junction bases numbered 9, after V lost 4 bases and J lost 12 bases. The CDR3 DNA is TGTGCCAGCAGTGGGACAGGAGTCGGCAGTCAGTACTTC. Translating it yields CASSGTGVGSQYF.

Turning to this clone: Mismatch with germline at one junction end may stem from a read error. The chain uses TRBV5-1 and TRBJ2-6; D perhaps matches TRBD1 (5 bases). Germline CDR1 reads SGHRS; CDR2 reads YFSETQ. The CDR3 contains 17 residues. CDR3: CASSSRVVGQGANGLTF. For the CDR3, the DNA is TGCGCCAGCAGCTCACGAGTGGTGGGGCAAGGGGCCAACGGCCTGACTTTC.

The rearrangement uses TRBV9 and TRBJ2-5; possibly TRBD2 for D (5 bases). The J call may be wrong; the DNA end is better matched by TRBJ2-7. Germline loops: CDR1 SGDLS, CDR2 YYNGEE. The CDR3 runs to 14 residues. CDR3 in amino acids: CASSPGSGTYEQYF. CDR3 sequence (DNA): TGTGCCAGCAGCCCGGGTTCGGGAACCTACGAGCAGTACTTC.